These 24 T cell receptor beta chains originate from one sample sequenced in a study of Graves' ophthalmopathy and Graves' hyperthyroidism. RNA transcripts provided the template for amplifying TCR beta CDR3 regions. First-round RT-PCR relied on HTBI primers, and a second-round multiplex PCR came next. TCRdb redid the calling of the multiplex PCR reads with MiXCR, one entry per CDR3 protein. The sample holds 650,000 to 900,000 distinct CDR3 sequences; roughly 41% are singletons and the top ten take 35% to 55%. The sample consisted of peripheral blood. All receptors derive from an adult man with Graves' ophthalmopathy.

This clonotype was observed many times. The chain is built from TRBV10-2 and TRBJ1-1; D might be TRBD1 (5 bases). The CDR3 spans 13 residues. Looked up from germline, CDR1 is WSHSY and CDR2 is SAAADI. The V and J ends lost 2 bases and 12 bases respectively, with 16 bases between them. The CDR3: CASSEVSAGSTFF. CDR3 sequence (DNA): TGCGCCAGCAGTGAGGTATCGGCAGGGTCGACTTTCTTT.

There are a few counts of this clonotype. The rearrangement uses TRBV7-2 and TRBJ1-1; no reliable D call. CDR3 size: 13 residues. The germline CDR1 and CDR2 sequences are SGHTA and FQGNSA. V was shortened by 6 bases and J by 2 bases, with 10 bases between the two germline ends. The CDR3 bases are TGTGCCAGCAGTTCCCCTATCAACACTGAAGCTTTCTTT. This sequence encodes CASSSPINTEAFF.

The J gene is TRBJ1-5, the V gene TRBV19; no reliable D call. The CDR3 loop spans 16 amino acids. The germline V gene encodes CDR1 LNHDA and CDR2 SQIVND (reference sequence). Deletions cut 2 bases from V and 4 bases from J, with 15 bases between. The CDR3 DNA is TGTGCCAGTAGTATAAAAGGGTTTGGTGTAAATCAGCCCCAGCATTTT. It specifies CASSIKGFGVNQPQHF.

This clonotype was seen many times. The CDR3 DNA reads as TGTGCCAGCAGCTCTTTCAAAATAAATTCACCCCTCCACTTT. Translation: CASSSFKINSPLHF. The V call is TRBV7-9, the J call TRBJ1-6; the D is unclear. Looked up from germline, CDR1 is SEHNR and CDR2 is FQNEAQ (reference sequence). Trimming removed 4 bases from V and 7 bases from J, with 11 bases in between. CDR3 length: 14 amino acids. Based on the CDR3 plus reference TRBV7-9 and TRBJ1-6, the full variable domain is DTGVSQNPRHKITKRGQNVTFRCDPISEHNRLYWYRQTLGQGPEFLTYFQNEAQLEKSRLLSDRFSAERPKGSFSTLEIQRTEQGDSAMYLCASSSFKINSPLHFGNGTRLTVT.

The rearrangement joins TRBV7-2 to TRBJ1-2; no clear D gene. V was trimmed by 5 bases and J by 4 bases, leaving 11 bases between them. CDR1 and CDR2 (germline): SGHTA, FQGNSA. This CDR3 is built from 13 residues. The CDR3 loop reads CASSRNGPYGYTF. CDR3 coding DNA: TGTGCCAGCAGCCGGAACGGACCCTATGGCTACACCTTC.

This chain joins TRBV9 and TRBJ1-6; 7 bases fit TRBD1. V lost 3 bases to trimming and J lost 8 bases; unmatched junction nucleotides: 11. The CDR3 covers 16 residues. Germline V gene lookup returns CDR1 SGDLS and CDR2 YYNGEE. The CDR3 region is CASSAGETGFDSPLHF. The CDR3 bases are TGTGCCAGCAGCGCCGGAGAGACAGGGTTTGATTCACCCCTCCACTTT.

On this clonotype: This may stem from a read error, because a much larger clone lies one nucleotide away. The chain couples TRBV7-2 to TRBJ2-5; D unresolved. CDR1 is SGHTA and CDR2 is FQGNSA in the germline V gene. CDR3 length: 15 residues. This CDR3 is CASGLAPHSQETQYF. DNA for the CDR3: TGTGCCAGCGGCTTAGCCCCCCACAGCCAAGAGACCCAGTACTTC.

As to this clonotype: This may stem from a read error, because a much larger clone lies one nucleotide away. The J gene is TRBJ2-7, the V gene TRBV15, with unresolved D. The V end was cut by 0 bases, the J end by 5 bases, with 2 bases between. This CDR3 has 11 amino acids. Germline V lookup: CDR1 LNHNV, CDR2 YYDKDF (reference sequence). For the CDR3, the DNA is TGTGCCACCAGCAGAGAGAACGAGCAGTACTTC. Translating gives CATSRENEQYF.

This clonotype showed up many times. The chain links TRBV15 to TRBJ1-1, with TRBD1 as a possible D gene (6 bases). V shed 3 bases and J shed 0 bases, with 17 bases lying between them. The CDR3 has 17 amino acids. CDR1 is LNHNV and CDR2 is YYDKDF in the germline V gene (reference sequence). CDR3 sequence reads: CATSSTGTSTMNTEAFF. The DNA of the CDR3 is TGTGCCACCAGCAGCACCGGGACATCAACCATGAACACTGAAGCTTTCTTT.

As concerns this clonotype: This may come from a read error, since a much larger clone is one base off. The conserved final phenylalanine or tryptophan is absent from the CDR3, which likely points to a read error. The rearrangement links TRBV7-3 to TRBJ1-5; D is perhaps TRBD1 (6 bases). There are 13 residues in the CDR3. Trimming removed 5 bases at V and 1 base at J, with 6 bases between. CDR1 SGHTA and CDR2 FQGTGA come from the germline V gene. CDR3 nucleotide sequence: TGTGCCAGCAGCCAGGGGAGCAATCAGCCCCAGCATCTT. It yields the protein CASSQGSNQPQHL.

A single count supports this clonotype. V is TRBV10-3 and J is TRBJ1-4, with D possibly matching TRBD1 (5 bases). CDR1 is ENHRY and CDR2 is SYGVKD in the germline V gene. The CDR3 loop spans 14 amino acids. V lost 4 bases, J lost 7 bases, and 13 bases lay in between. CDR3 protein: CAISGTWGSEKLFF. The CDR3, as DNA: TGTGCCATCAGTGGCACGTGGGGGAGTGAAAAACTGTTTTTT.

This CDR3 is CSVEEGVQVHTEAFF. Written as DNA, the CDR3 is TGCAGCGTTGAAGAGGGTGTACAGGTGCACACTGAAGCTTTCTTT. The J gene is TRBJ1-1, the V gene TRBV29-1, with D perhaps matching TRBD1 (5 bases). Looked up from germline, CDR1 is SQVTM and CDR2 is ANQGSEA. The CDR3 contains 15 residues. Trimming took 0 bases from V and 3 from J, leaving 14 bases between them.

Regarding this clonotype: This may be a read error, as it is one base from a much larger clone. The chain uses TRBV7-9 and TRBJ2-5; TRBD1 matches at 8 bases. Germline CDR1 and CDR2: SEHNR and FQNEAQ (reference sequence). The CDR3 length is 14 residues. CDR3 bases: TGTGCCGGCAGCTCCTTGACAGGGGACGAGACCCAGTACTTC. Residues: CAGSSLTGDETQYF.

The CDR3 DNA is TGTGCCAGCAGCATGTGGACAGGGGGGTCGACCGAGCAGTACTTC. Protein: CASSMWTGGSTEQYF. This chain joins TRBV9 and TRBJ2-7; 10 bases match TRBD1. This CDR3 has 15 residues. V lost 4 bases, J lost 6 bases, and 10 bases stayed unmatched. Germline lookup yields CDR1 SGDLS and CDR2 YYNGEE.

The genes are TRBV11-2 and TRBJ2-7; maybe TRBD2 (5 bases). The CDR3 has 16 amino acids. Trimming cost V 5 bases and J 4 bases, with 21 bases left between them. Germline-derived CDR1 and CDR2 are SGHAT and FQNNGV. The CDR3 DNA sequence: TGTGCCAGCAGCCAACAAGAGGGAGCATTAGAATACGAGCAGTACTTC. Its protein is CASSQQEGALEYEQYF.

V usage is TRBV20-1 and J usage is TRBJ1-1; D perhaps matches TRBD1 (6 bases). CDR1 is DFQATT and CDR2 is SNEGSKA in the germline V gene (reference sequence). The CDR3 runs to 13 residues. V shed 0 bases and J shed 11 bases, with 16 bases lying between them. CDR3 in DNA: TGCAGTGCTAGAGATAACGACGGAAGGGGGGCTTTCTTT. Its protein product is CSARDNDGRGAFF.

The chain couples TRBV25-1 to TRBJ2-2; 8 nucleotides match TRBD2. Germline loops: CDR1 MGHDK, CDR2 SYGVNS. With 5 bases clipped from V and 0 bases from J, the junction kept 14 bases outside the gene matches. The CDR3 runs 19 residues. The CDR3 loop reads CASSPTSGQWSSNTGELFF. CDR3 sequence (DNA): TGTGCCAGCAGTCCTACTAGCGGCCAATGGTCCTCGAACACCGGGGAGCTGTTTTTT.

This clonotype was seen more than once but under ten times. The chain is built from TRBV10-3 and TRBJ2-2; TRBD1 matches at 10 bases. J gave up 5 bases and V 10 bases, and 10 bases lay outside the gene matches. Germline V lookup: CDR1 ENHRY, CDR2 SYGVKD. The CDR3 has 15 residues. CDR3 nucleotide sequence: TGTGCCACAACCCTCGGGACAGGGGAAACCGGGGAGCTGTTTTTT. Protein: CATTLGTGETGELFF.

The CDR3 region is CSVARTGSTDTQYF. DNA of the CDR3: TGCAGCGTTGCAAGGACAGGGAGCACAGATACGCAGTATTTT. The V call is TRBV29-1, the J call TRBJ2-3; TRBD1 matches at 8 bases. The V gene end was trimmed by 4 bases and the J gene end by 0 bases; junction bases not matched to a gene: 3. Germline CDR1 and CDR2: SQVTM and ANQGSEA. There are 14 residues in the CDR3.

As to this clonotype: A junction end diverges from the germline sequence, so it may reflect a read error. This rearrangement joins TRBV24-1 to TRBJ2-5; D possibly uses TRBD1 or TRBD2 (6 bases each). The germline gives CDR1 KGHDR, CDR2 SFDVKD. This CDR3 comprises 16 residues. The CDR3: CASSAREWGAQETQYF. CDR3 DNA: TGTGCCAGCAGTGCTAGAGAGTGGGGGGCCCAAGAGACCCAGTACTTC.

V is TRBV7-6 and J is TRBJ1-3; TRBD1 might be the D (6 bases). Germline V gene lookup returns CDR1 SGHVS and CDR2 FNYEAQ. V gave up 5 bases and J gave up 8 bases, with 19 bases separating them. The CDR3 loop spans 15 amino acids. The CDR3, as DNA: TGTGCCAGCAGCGAGCGGGGGCGCGACGGCTACACCATATATTTT. Translating gives CASSERGRDGYTIYF.

This clonotype has a handful of counts. The gene calls are TRBV9 and TRBJ1-4, with 8 bases aligning to TRBD1. The CDR3 contains 15 residues. V trimming: 7 bases; J trimming: 7 bases; junction bases outside the gene matches: 12. The germline V gene encodes CDR1 SGDLS and CDR2 YYNGEE. CDR3 region: CASSPPTGGSEKLFF. CDR3 sequence (DNA): TGTGCCAGCTCACCACCTACAGGGGGATCTGAAAAACTGTTTTTT.

The gene calls are TRBV10-3 and TRBJ2-6; 12 nucleotides match TRBD1. Germline CDR1 ENHRY, CDR2 SYGVKD. The CDR3 totals 17 residues. The junction had 5 bases not matched to a gene; V was cut back by 6 bases and J by 2 bases. This CDR3 is CAISSGQGAAGANVLTF. CDR3 coding DNA: TGTGCCATCAGCTCGGGACAGGGGGCAGCTGGGGCCAACGTCCTGACTTTC.

V gene TRBV7-9 combines with J gene TRBJ1-3; D is perhaps TRBD1 (6 bases). Germline loops: CDR1 SEHNR, CDR2 FQNEAQ (reference sequence). CDR3 length: 16 amino acids. V lost 4 bases to trimming and J lost 0 bases, with 13 bases between them. The CDR3 loop reads CASSSRDTISGNTIYF. For the CDR3, the DNA is TGTGCCAGCAGCTCGCGGGACACCATCTCTGGAAACACCATATATTTT.